The 20 T cell receptor beta chains below come from one sample, sequenced in a study of Ad26.COV2.S vaccination and SARS-CoV-2 variants. The method was immunoSEQ multiplex PCR; TCRdb's version includes in-frame clones alone and lacks a portion of them. The sample has approximately 480,000 clones, roughly nine tenths seen once. As for treatment: some 20 received Ad26.COV2.S at low or high dose, single or two shots; roughly five received placebo; per-sample allocation not given. Day 63 after the first vaccine or placebo injection was the time point for sampling. This sample comprised peripheral blood, obtained in a trial of Ad26.COV2.S vaccine versus placebo. These TCRs come from a person between 18 and 65 years old who received the Ad26.COV2.S COVID-19 vaccine or a placebo.

This rearrangement joins TRBV27 to TRBJ2-5; unclear D gene. This CDR3 spans 14 amino acids. Per germline, CDR1 MNHEY and CDR2 SMNVEV (reference sequence). The V end lost 5 bases, the J end lost 5 bases, and 15 bases lay between the germline ends. CDR3 DNA: TGTGCCAGCAGTCCCCTCGGACGGTGGGAGACCCAGTACTTC. The encoded protein is CASSPLGRWETQYF.

The chain joins TRBV6-2 or TRBV6-3 to TRBJ2-1; D not resolved. The V gene's germline CDR1 is MNHEY and CDR2 SVGEGT. V shed 2 bases and J shed 0 bases, with 17 bases lying between them. CDR3 length equals 18 residues. The CDR3 loop is CASSYTPTNPVSYNEQFF. Written as DNA, the CDR3 is TGTGCCAGCAGTTACACACCTACTAACCCCGTCTCCTACAATGAGCAGTTCTTC.

The rearrangement joins TRBV9 to TRBJ2-7; a weak D match, TRBD1 (6 bases). Germline loops: CDR1 SGDLS, CDR2 YYNGEE. The V end was cut by 3 bases, the J end by 0 bases, with 10 bases between. The CDR3 length is 14 residues. CDR3 DNA: TGTGCCAGCAGCGAAGGGACACCCTCCTACGAGCAGTACTTC. Encoded protein: CASSEGTPSYEQYF.

The table lists this clone with a count of one. V gene TRBV5-1 combines with J gene TRBJ2-6; TRBD1 aligns across 9 bases. The CDR3 length is 18 residues. Germline V CDR1 and CDR2: SGHRS, YFSETQ. Losses at the gene ends were 2 bases for V and 0 bases for J; bases not matched to a gene: 6. The CDR3 spells CASSFNRGPFSGANVLTF. CDR3 sequence (DNA): TGCGCCAGCAGCTTCAACAGGGGGCCTTTCTCTGGGGCCAACGTCCTGACTTTC.

Comments on this clone: One end of the junction varies from germline; a read error may be responsible. This sequence joins TRBV5-1 and TRBJ2-5; no clear D gene. The CDR3 has 15 residues. The germline V gene encodes CDR1 SGHRS and CDR2 YFSETQ. The DNA of the CDR3 is TGCGCCAGCAGCCCCGCCTTACACCGTCCAGAGACCCATTACTTC. It yields the protein CASSPALHRPETHYF.

The chain couples TRBV19 to TRBJ1-3, with D uncertain. V was shortened by 3 bases and J by 0 bases, with 15 bases between the two germline ends. Germline V gene data show CDR1 as LNHDA and CDR2 as SQIVND (reference sequence). This CDR3 is built from 17 residues. Here the CDR3 DNA reads TGTGCCAGTAGTATTGGCCCACAACAGAGCTCTGGAAACACCATATATTTT. Translation gives CASSIGPQQSSGNTIYF. The full variable domain, rest sourced from reference TRBV19 and TRBJ1-3, is DGGITQSPKYLFRKEGQNVTLSCEQNLNHDAMYWYRQDPGQGLRLIYYSQIVNDFQKGDIAEGYSVSREKKESFPLTVTSAQKNPTAFYLCASSIGPQQSSGNTIYFGEGSWLTVV.

V and J are TRBV3-1 (or the pseudogene TRBV3-2) and TRBJ1-2, with D hard to call. Germline loops: CDR1 LGHDT, CDR2 YNNKEL (reference sequence). CDR3 size: 14 residues. The V end was cut by 2 bases, the J end by 7 bases, with 14 bases between. For the CDR3, the DNA is TGTGCCAGCAGCCAACCCCCGCCCAATCGTGGCTACACCTTC. It is translated as CASSQPPPNRGYTF.

The V call is TRBV18, the J call TRBJ2-5; D is uncertain. Trimming took off 5 bases at V and 1 base at J, with 11 bases between the two ends. CDR3 length: 14 amino acids. Germline CDR1 KGHSH, CDR2 LQKENI. The CDR3 region has the DNA TGTGCCAGCTCAAAAAGGTGGGGCCAAGAGACCCAGTACTTC. It translates to CASSKRWGQETQYF.

This clone was observed a single time. CDR3 amino acids: CASSLEGPSSTDTQYF. In DNA form, the CDR3 reads TGTGCCAGCAGCTTAGAAGGGCCATCTAGCACAGATACGCAGTATTTT. V and J are TRBV7-2 and TRBJ2-3; D unresolved. Between the trimmed V and J ends, which lost 1 base and 0 bases, there was a span of 11 bases. The CDR3 loop spans 16 amino acids. The germline CDR1 and CDR2 sequences are SGHTA and FQGNSA. Combining the CDR3 with reference TRBV7-2 and TRBJ2-3 gives the whole variable domain GAGVSQSPSNKVTEKGKDVELRCDPISGHTALYWYRQSLGQGLEFLIYFQGNSAPDKSGLPSDRFSAERTGGSVSTLTIQRTQQEDSAVYLCASSLEGPSSTDTQYFGPGTRLTVL.

This clone was seen a few times. This chain links TRBV2 with TRBJ2-3; either TRBD1 or TRBD2 may fit D (5 bases each). CDR1 SNHLY and CDR2 FYNNEI come from the germline V gene. The CDR3 extends over 16 amino acids. Trimming removed 6 bases from V and 2 bases from J, with 18 bases in between. For the CDR3, the DNA is TGTGCCAGCAGGAGAGGGGCTAGCCACCCCACAGATACGCAGTATTTT. Its translation is CASRRGASHPTDTQYF.

The chain links TRBV19 to TRBJ1-4; tentatively, D is TRBD1 (5 bases). Germline V gives CDR1 LNHDA, CDR2 SQIVND (reference sequence). Trimming cost V 7 bases and J 12 bases, with 15 bases left between them. The CDR3 covers 12 residues. CDR3 residues: CASTDRPRELFF. The CDR3 nucleotides are TGTGCCAGTACCGACCGCCCCAGGGAACTGTTTTTT.

The V call is TRBV9, the J call TRBJ2-5; 9 nucleotides agree with TRBD2. Germline V CDR1 and CDR2: SGDLS, YYNGEE. CDR3 size: 17 residues. J was trimmed by 5 bases and V by 3 bases; bases with no gene match: 14. The CDR3: CASSEGVRAGGRETQYF. CDR3 DNA sequence: TGTGCCAGCAGCGAGGGGGTTCGAGCGGGAGGTCGGGAGACCCAGTACTTC.

V and J are TRBV29-1 and TRBJ2-7, with D perhaps assigned TRBD1 or TRBD2 (6 bases each). CDR1 and CDR2 from the germline V gene are SQVTM and ANQGSEA. The V end was cut by 6 bases, the J end by 6 bases, with 18 bases between. This CDR3 contains 13 residues. CDR3 residues: CSVVDTGGREQYF. CDR3 DNA: TGCAGCGTGGTGGACACCGGGGGCCGCGAGCAGTACTTC.

The chain joins TRBV5-6 to TRBJ2-3; D might be TRBD1 or TRBD2, each matching 5 bases. Trimming pared 3 bases from V and 0 bases from J, leaving 14 bases between. Germline CDR1 SGHDT, CDR2 YYEEEE. The CDR3 loop spans 16 amino acids. CDR3 DNA sequence: TGTGCCAGCAGCTCAACTAGACAGACTAGCACAGATACGCAGTATTTT. Translation: CASSSTRQTSTDTQYF.

The V and J genes are TRBV2 and TRBJ2-2; 9 nucleotides align to TRBD1. Germline loops: CDR1 SNHLY, CDR2 FYNNEI. CDR3 size: 16 residues. V trimming: 6 bases; J trimming: 4 bases; junction bases outside the gene matches: 9. The CDR3 reads CASSLLGQGSTGELFF. The CDR3 DNA reads TGTGCCAGCAGCCTTCTGGGACAGGGAAGCACCGGGGAGCTGTTTTTT.

This rearrangement joins TRBV6-6 to TRBJ1-5; D remains ambiguous. Germline CDR1 and CDR2: MNHNY and SVGAGI (reference sequence). The CDR3 loop spans 16 amino acids. The V and J ends lost 7 bases and 4 bases respectively, with 20 bases between them. CDR3 sequence: CASTPSRRVGNQPQHF. The CDR3 nucleotides are TGTGCCAGCACTCCGAGCCGAAGGGTGGGGAATCAGCCCCAGCATTTT.

This clone was found a few times. The genes are TRBV3-1 (or the pseudogene TRBV3-2) and TRBJ1-5; weak D call: TRBD1 (5 bases). This CDR3 has 14 amino acids. Germline CDR1 LGHDT, CDR2 YNNKEL (reference sequence). Deletions cut 4 bases from V and 6 bases from J, with 13 bases between. The CDR3 sequence: CASSRRGGGQPQHF. The CDR3 DNA is TGTGCCAGCAGCCGACGGGGGGGTGGTCAGCCCCAGCATTTT.

J is TRBJ2-1 and V is TRBV29-1, with D perhaps matching TRBD1 or TRBD2 (6 bases each). The CDR3 has 12 residues. V lost 3 bases to trimming and J lost 12 bases, with 15 bases between them. Germline assignment: CDR1 SQVTM and CDR2 ANQGSEA. DNA for the CDR3: TGCAGCGTTGAGCCTCACGGGGGCTGGCAGTTCTTC. The encoded protein is CSVEPHGGWQFF.

The chain couples TRBV5-1 to TRBJ2-7; D possibly matches TRBD1 or TRBD2 (6 bases each). The CDR3 totals 17 residues. In germline, CDR1 is SGHRS, CDR2 YFSETQ. V was cut by 1 base and J by 1 base, with 18 bases left in between. CDR3 sequence: CASSLTPGDTLSYEQYF. DNA for the CDR3: TGCGCCAGCAGCTTGACCCCGGGGGACACCCTTTCCTACGAGCAGTACTTC. Together with reference TRBV5-1 and TRBJ2-7, the CDR3 gives the full variable domain: KAGVTQTPRYLIKTRGQQVTLSCSPISGHRSVSWYQQTPGQGLQFLFEYFSETQRNKGNFPGRFSGRQFSNSRSEMNVSTLELGDSALYLCASSLTPGDTLSYEQYFGPGTRLTVT.

J is TRBJ2-3 and V is TRBV5-1; D is unresolved. This CDR3 is built from 16 residues. The V gene's germline CDR1 is SGHRS and CDR2 YFSETQ. With 4 bases removed from V and 3 bases from J, the gap between germline ends came to 18 bases. CDR3 in DNA: TGCGCCAGCAGCCCCATAGGCCGTCAAGTAACAGATACGCAGTATTTT. As protein: CASSPIGRQVTDTQYF.